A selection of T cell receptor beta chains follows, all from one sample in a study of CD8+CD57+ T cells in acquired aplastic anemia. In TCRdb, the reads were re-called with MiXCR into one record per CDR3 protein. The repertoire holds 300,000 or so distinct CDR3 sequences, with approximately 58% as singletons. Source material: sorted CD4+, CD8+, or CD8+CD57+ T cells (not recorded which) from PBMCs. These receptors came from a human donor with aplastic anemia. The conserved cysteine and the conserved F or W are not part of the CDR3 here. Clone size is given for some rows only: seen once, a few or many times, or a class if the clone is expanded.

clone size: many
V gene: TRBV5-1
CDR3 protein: ASSLRGLTDTQY

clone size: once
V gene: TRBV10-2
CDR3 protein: ASSVSGGPISTDTQY

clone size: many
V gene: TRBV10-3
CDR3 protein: AISARTGNNQPQH

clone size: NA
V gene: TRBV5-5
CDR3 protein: ASSARTGITDTQY

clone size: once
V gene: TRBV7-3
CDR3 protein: ASSLAFLQGGTEAF

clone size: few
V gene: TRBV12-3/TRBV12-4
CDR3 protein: ASSSGGFGELF

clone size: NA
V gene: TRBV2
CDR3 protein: ASARDRDSYEQY

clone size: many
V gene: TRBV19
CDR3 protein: ASSEAGSLISGNTIY

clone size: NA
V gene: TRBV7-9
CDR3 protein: ASSSTQGRDGYT

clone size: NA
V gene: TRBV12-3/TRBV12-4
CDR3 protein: ASSPRQGSQETQY

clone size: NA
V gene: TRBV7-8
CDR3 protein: ASSQVTPGLADNEQF

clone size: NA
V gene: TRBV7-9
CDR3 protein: ASSLGGGDEQY

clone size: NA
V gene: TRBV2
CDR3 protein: ARSIQGSGANVLT

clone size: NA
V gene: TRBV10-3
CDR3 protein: ATNLEQF

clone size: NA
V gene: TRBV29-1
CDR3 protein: SVERAGQGAEAF

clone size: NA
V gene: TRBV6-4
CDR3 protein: ASSQAGLADTDTQY

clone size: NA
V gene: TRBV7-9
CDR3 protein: ASSNFEGFEQY

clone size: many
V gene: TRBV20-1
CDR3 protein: SARDQLKGANTEAF

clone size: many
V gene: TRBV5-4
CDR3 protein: ASSPAGQSGSSYNEQF

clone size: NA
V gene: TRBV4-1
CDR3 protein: ASSLLQGTQY

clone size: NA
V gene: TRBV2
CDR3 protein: ASRGDRDTEAF

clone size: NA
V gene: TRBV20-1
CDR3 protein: SAGRDPYEQF

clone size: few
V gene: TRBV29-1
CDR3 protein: SDSGQEGYGYT

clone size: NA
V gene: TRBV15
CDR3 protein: ATSRVPGEKLF

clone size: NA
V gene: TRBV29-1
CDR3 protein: SVGRNSDSYEQY

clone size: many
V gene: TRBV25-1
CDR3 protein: ASSRTGLANEKLF

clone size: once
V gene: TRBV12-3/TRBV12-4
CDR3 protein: ASRGEAGTVTYEQY

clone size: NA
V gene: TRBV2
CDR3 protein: ASSRGQGNYEQY

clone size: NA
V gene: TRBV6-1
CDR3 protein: ASSSPTGGDTQY

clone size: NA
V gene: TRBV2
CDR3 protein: ASSEGSVWADRDQPQH

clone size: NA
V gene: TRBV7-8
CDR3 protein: ASSQGLDSRGEQY

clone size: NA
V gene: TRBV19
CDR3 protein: ASSIQAGYNEQF

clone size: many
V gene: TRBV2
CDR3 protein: ASHRDRSDGYT

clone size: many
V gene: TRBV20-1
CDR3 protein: SAQQGAATEAF

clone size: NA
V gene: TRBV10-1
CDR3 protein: ASSAGITNTGELF

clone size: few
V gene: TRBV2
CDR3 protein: ASSEEEGSLYYEQY

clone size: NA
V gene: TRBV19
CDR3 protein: ASSLYVGDYNSPLH

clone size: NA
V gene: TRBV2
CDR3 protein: ASSGVGRHEQY

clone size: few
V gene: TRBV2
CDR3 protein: ASSEWGGSGIPRQY

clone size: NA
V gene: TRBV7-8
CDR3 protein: ASSLSGSTRTSDTQY

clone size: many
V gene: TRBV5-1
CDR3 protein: ASSLETGLNQPQH

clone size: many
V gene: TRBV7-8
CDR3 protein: ASSPGTGYGYT

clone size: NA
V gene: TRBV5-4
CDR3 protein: ASSLPGKAYEQY

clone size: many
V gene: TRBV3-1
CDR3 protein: ASSQGGGNTEAF

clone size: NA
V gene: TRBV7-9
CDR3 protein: ASSRVGGIDYGYT

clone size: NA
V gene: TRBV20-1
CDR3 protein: SASVGPMNSPLH

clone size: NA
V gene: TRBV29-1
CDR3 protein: SVEVGRVNTGELF

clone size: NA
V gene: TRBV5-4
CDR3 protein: ASSDKRTVDREQY

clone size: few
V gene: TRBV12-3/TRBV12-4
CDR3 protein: ASSRYADSPLH

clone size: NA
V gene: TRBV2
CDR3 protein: ASSEMAGGGNEQF

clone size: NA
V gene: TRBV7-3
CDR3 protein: ASSKDRDHEQF

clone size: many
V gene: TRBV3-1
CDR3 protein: ASSPGGGVVAWEQY

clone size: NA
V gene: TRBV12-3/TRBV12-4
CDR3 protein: ASSLQRRGEQL

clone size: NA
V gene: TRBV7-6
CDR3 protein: ASSLDSTTYNEQF

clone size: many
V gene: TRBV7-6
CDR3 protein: ASGPWGGAGETQY

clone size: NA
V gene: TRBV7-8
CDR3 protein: ASRTDHNSPLH